This T cell receptor beta chain appears in the sequencing data of a study of blood T cell repertoires in COVID-19. Overall study context: Samples representing acute and convalescent COVID-19 were sourced from the United States, Italy and Spain.

In the authors' workflow: Estimation of nucleated cell counts was performed using reference gene primer amplification. The assay was immunoSEQ multiplex PCR, and TCRdb's table has in-frame clones only and misses some. The D gene and trimming were derived from the DNA, and the V and J assignments and clone size from that table. The profile shows some 89,000 clones, approximately 82% of them singletons. This TCR was sampled from a woman of 80 years or more with acute or convalescent COVID-19. The specimen sequenced was peripheral blood.

The CDR3 bases are TGTGCCAGCAGTTACTCGAGCGCGGACAGTAATGAGCAGTTCTTC. This encodes CASSYSSADSNEQFF. This chain connects TRBV6-5 to TRBJ2-1; D possibly corresponds to TRBD1 (6 bases). The CDR3 loop spans 15 amino acids. CDR1 and CDR2 from the germline V gene are MNHEY and SVGAGI. V shed 0 bases and J shed 7 bases, with 13 bases lying between them.